This T cell receptor beta chain appears in the sequencing data of a study of Graves' ophthalmopathy and Graves' hyperthyroidism. As for the study in general: Untreated patients at initial diagnosis provided peripheral blood. The study, taken as a whole, reports: Sensitivity of about 70% and specificity of approximately 73% were achieved by the model that predicted ophthalmopathy progression. Clonotypes were expanded in thyroid at above 0.001 frequency, and most also appeared in blood.

Amplification targeted the TCR beta CDR3 regions, with RNA transcripts as the source material. HTBI primers were used in a first-round RT-PCR, which preceded a second-round multiplex PCR. TCRdb reanalysed the multiplex PCR reads using MiXCR and keeps one entry per CDR3 protein. The repertoire has roughly 410,000 distinct CDR3 sequences, roughly 15% of them found once; the top ten carry 5.5% to 7%. The study recruited hyperthyroidism patients aged 18 to 65 who were newly diagnosed, under 2 months' duration. This CDR3 is built from 14 residues. The germline gives CDR1 DFQATT, CDR2 SNEGSKA (reference sequence). V was clipped by 3 bases and J by 2 bases, with 11 bases between them. The sample holds many counts of this clonotype. The target antigen is unknown.

This receptor was obtained from a woman aged 18-35 years with stable Graves' hyperthyroidism. V and J are TRBV20-1 and TRBJ1-5; no definite D call. The sequenced sample consisted of peripheral blood. The CDR3 region is CSAREGSGNQPQHF. Written as DNA, the CDR3 is TGCAGTGCTAGGGAGGGATCGGGCAATCAGCCCCAGCATTTT.